These 12 T cell receptor beta chains were sequenced from one sample in a study of T cells in Graves' hyperthyroidism and ophthalmopathy. Researchers amplified the TCR beta CDR3 regions from RNA transcripts. First-round RT-PCR targeting the TCR CDR3 was performed with the HTBI primer set. TCRdb ran MiXCR on the multiplex PCR reads and lists one entry per CDR3 protein. The table records 600,000 to 850,000 distinct CDR3 sequences, 18% of them present only once. Sequencing was performed on blood. These receptors all stem from a woman between 45 and 60 years old with Graves' hyperthyroidism that later progressed to Graves' ophthalmopathy.

This clonotype has just a few counts. The rearrangement links TRBV5-1 to TRBJ1-5; a weak D match, TRBD1 (5 bases). The germline gives CDR1 SGHRS, CDR2 YFSETQ. Trimming removed 5 bases at V and 0 bases at J, with 12 bases between. The CDR3 runs to 15 residues. The CDR3: CASRTGTDSNQPQHF. The CDR3 coding sequence is TGCGCCAGCAGAACCGGGACGGATAGCAATCAGCCCCAGCATTTT.

The sample holds many counts of this clonotype. The rearrangement joins TRBV20-1 to TRBJ2-5; 10 bases are a match to TRBD1. V lost 3 bases to trimming and J lost 4 bases; unmatched junction nucleotides: 8. This CDR3 spans 15 amino acids. Germline assignment: CDR1 DFQATT and CDR2 SNEGSKA (reference sequence). The CDR3 coding sequence is TGCAGTGCTAGGAGCGGGACAGGGGACCCAGAGACCCAGTACTTC. This codes for CSARSGTGDPETQYF.

Note on this clonotype: The CDR3 ends on some other residue instead of the conserved phenylalanine or tryptophan, so this is likely a read error. This rearrangement joins TRBV7-6 to TRBJ2-2; 10 bases align to TRBD2. The CDR3 totals 16 residues. V lost 3 bases and J lost 5; bases outside the gene matches: 6. Germline V gene sequence: CDR1 SGHVS, CDR2 FNYEAQ. For the CDR3, the DNA is TGTGCCAGCAGCTTCGGTAGCGGGGGGTTTACCGGGGAGCTGTTTATT. Its translation is CASSFGSGGFTGELFI.

The chain couples TRBV7-9 to TRBJ2-2, with D perhaps matching TRBD1 (5 bases). The CDR3 runs 16 residues. V gave up 4 bases and J gave up 0 bases, with 12 bases separating them. Germline CDR1 is SEHNR and CDR2 is FQNEAQ (reference sequence). The CDR3 here is CASSWPTDTNTGELFF. The DNA for the CDR3 is TGTGCCAGCAGCTGGCCGACAGATACGAACACCGGGGAGCTGTTTTTT.

V is TRBV27 and J is TRBJ2-7; D is undetermined. The CDR3 is 14 amino acids. Trimming stripped 0 bases from V and 3 bases from J, with 9 bases between. The V gene's germline CDR1 is MNHEY and CDR2 SMNVEV (reference sequence). CDR3 region: CASSLSGGYYEQYF. CDR3 nucleotide sequence: TGTGCCAGCAGTTTATCTGGCGGATACTACGAGCAGTACTTC.

The chain is built from TRBV5-5 and TRBJ1-1; tentatively, D is TRBD1 (6 bases). V was clipped by 2 bases and J by 6 bases, with 11 bases between them. The V gene's germline CDR1 is SGHKS and CDR2 YYEKEE (reference sequence). CDR3 length: 13 residues. The CDR3 nucleotides read TGTGCCAGCAGCTTACAGGGTCTTCCTGAAGCTTTCTTT. It yields the protein CASSLQGLPEAFF.

V is TRBV10-3 and J is TRBJ2-1, with D perhaps matching TRBD1 (6 bases). The germline V and J ends were trimmed by 7 bases and 6 bases, with 22 bases remaining between them. CDR1 is ENHRY, CDR2 SYGVKD, per germline. The CDR3 has 16 residues. CDR3 amino acids: CAITRSVLGASNEQFF. CDR3 DNA: TGTGCCATCACAAGATCCGTCCTGGGGGCGAGCAATGAGCAGTTCTTC.

Notes on this clonotype: The junction does not match germline at one end; this may be a read error. This sequence joins TRBV12-3 or TRBV12-4 and TRBJ2-5; 9 nucleotides agree with TRBD2. The CDR3 has 14 residues. CDR3 in amino acids: CASISSGGRETRYF. The DNA of the CDR3 is TGTGCCAGCATCTCAAGCGGGGGGCGAGAGACCCGGTACTTC.

This clonotype was seen ten or more times. This chain connects TRBV11-2 to TRBJ1-2, with 7 bases identical to TRBD1. Unmatched junction bases numbered 5, after V lost 5 bases and J lost 5 bases. Per germline, CDR1 SGHAT and CDR2 FQNNGV. The CDR3 runs to 13 residues. This chain's CDR3 is CASSRDSGYGYTF. The DNA for the CDR3 is TGTGCCAGCAGCCGGGACAGTGGGTATGGCTACACCTTC.

This clonotype has just a few counts. At one end the junction does not follow the germline gene, possibly because of a read error. The chain has TRBV5-1 and TRBJ2-5; D possibly matches TRBD1 or TRBD2 (5 bases each). Germline V CDR1 and CDR2: SGHRS, YFSETQ. The CDR3 has 16 amino acids. The CDR3 DNA follows: TGCACCAGCAGCTTGCCAGGGACGGGAACGGCAGAGACCCAGTACTTC. Translating it yields CTSSLPGTGTAETQYF.

The chain is built from TRBV6-2 or TRBV6-3 and TRBJ2-2; D is unclear. Germline-derived CDR1 and CDR2 are MNHEY and SVGEGT. V was shortened by 2 bases and J by 5 bases, with 9 bases between the two germline ends. This CDR3 has 14 amino acids. CDR3 amino acids: CASSYTLDTGELFF. DNA for the CDR3: TGTGCCAGCAGTTACACCCTGGATACCGGGGAGCTGTTTTTT.

V and J are TRBV5-1 and TRBJ1-4, with a possible D match to TRBD1 (5 bases). Deletions cut 6 bases from V and 7 bases from J, with 19 bases between. The CDR3 contains 15 residues. CDR1 is SGHRS, CDR2 YFSETQ, per germline. CDR3: CASTLGVMAIEKLFF. For the CDR3, the DNA is TGCGCCAGCACGCTGGGGGTGATGGCTATTGAAAAACTGTTTTTT.